This record looks at one T cell receptor beta chain sequence and its context. This receptor's antigen is unknown. One base away there is no much larger clone; base qualities are not given. The donors were roughly 38 Caucasian individuals from Russia, aged 6 to 90 years, who were systemically healthy. Each donor gave around 9.9 milliliters of peripheral blood, collected into EDTA-treated Vacutainer tubes. Ficoll-Paque density-gradient centrifugation was used to isolate PBMCs, with at least 6.5 million per sample. Total RNA, at least 5 micrograms per sample, was extracted from PBMCs with Trizol reagent. Naive CD45RAhigh/CD27high T cell percentages were measured by flow cytometry on a PBMC aliquot from every donor. The data originate from a study of blood T cells in healthy people across ages (dated by TCRdb to about 2015). With regard to the full study: Template switching captured roughly one uniquely barcoded TCR beta cDNA molecule per two T cells in model experiments. The study measured age-related changes in TCR beta repertoire diversity using deep sequencing normalized with unique cDNA molecular identifiers. The donors were split into four age groups: young (average 16 years), middle-aged (39), aged (over 55) and long-lived (approximately 80). To avoid experimental bias, donors of different ages were spread randomly across the sequencing lanes. The study analyzed two additional independent replicas of 1 million unique cDNA reads from the same blood draw for two donors, one aged 18 to 30 and one aged 80 or older.

Library prep was done by 5' RACE. Instrument used: Illumina HiSeq 2500. A second PCR of roughly 6 to 12 cycles was performed with a sample-barcoded 5' primer and a J-beta primer mix. A unique molecular identifier was introduced onto each TCR beta cDNA molecule by a template-switch 5' adaptor carrying 12 random nucleotides. Each sample yielded at least 2.5 million CDR3-containing paired-end reads. First-strand cDNA synthesis was performed from all RNA using the Mint cDNA synthesis kit, with priming by a TRBC-specific oligonucleotide. Following uracil-DNA glycosylase treatment, a first 18-cycle PCR with universal primers M1SS and BC2_uni_R was performed on all cDNA. Per the original workflow: Normalization of each sample was performed by random selection of 1 million high-quality reads, each carrying a distinct molecular identifier. Instead of being binned into consensus sequences, reads that shared molecular identifiers were thrown out. CDR3 identification, clonotype clustering and error correction used MiTCR with a Q25 quality threshold and the strictest error-elimination algorithm. A nonparametric unseen species model with Euler transformation was used to estimate lower-bound total TCR beta diversity. The public reads were reanalyzed by TCRdb: fastp trimming at Q25, MiXCR alignment, in-frame beta chains only. Each entry is one CDR3 protein sequence, shown with its most common DNA and genes. These V and J calls derive from TCRdb rather than the authors' analysis. The sample table holds around 900,000 distinct CDR3 sequences, of which more than 25% were seen once. The ten largest account for 17% of the sample.

CDR1 and CDR2 (MNHEY, SMNVEV) derive from the germline V gene (reference sequence). V is trimmed back by 6 bases and J by 3 bases, and the junction contains 9 bases that no gene match accounts for. There are 15 amino acids in the CDR3, from cysteine to phenylalanine inclusive. The retained sequence is limited to the CDR3, 45 bases, with the frame set at the first base. Study-wide findings and limitations: As age increased, observed TCR beta diversity per million T cells dropped in a roughly linear way, and a significant reduction was already evident by age 40. Estimates of total diversity based on one million sequenced T cells were considered lower bounds and underestimates. Because donor CMV infection status was unknown, age-related changes in expanded clonotypes were potentially confounded. Observed TCR beta diversity correlated strongly with the percentage of naive T cells measured by flow cytometry. Bulk unsorted PBMC profiling prevented conclusive comparison of naive and antigen-experienced compartments. Compared with the aged group, the long-lived group had more naive CD4+ T cells, fewer expanded clones and increased TCR diversity, suggesting age selection.

The chain uses TRBV27 and TRBJ2-5, with 8 junctional bases fitting TRBD1. Specimen: blood. The origin of this receptor is a woman aged 80 or older in good health. Here the CDR3 is given as CASRGPRTGKETQYF. Read as DNA, the sequence is TGTGCCAGCAGGGGGCCAAGGACAGGGAAAGAGACCCAGTACTTC.